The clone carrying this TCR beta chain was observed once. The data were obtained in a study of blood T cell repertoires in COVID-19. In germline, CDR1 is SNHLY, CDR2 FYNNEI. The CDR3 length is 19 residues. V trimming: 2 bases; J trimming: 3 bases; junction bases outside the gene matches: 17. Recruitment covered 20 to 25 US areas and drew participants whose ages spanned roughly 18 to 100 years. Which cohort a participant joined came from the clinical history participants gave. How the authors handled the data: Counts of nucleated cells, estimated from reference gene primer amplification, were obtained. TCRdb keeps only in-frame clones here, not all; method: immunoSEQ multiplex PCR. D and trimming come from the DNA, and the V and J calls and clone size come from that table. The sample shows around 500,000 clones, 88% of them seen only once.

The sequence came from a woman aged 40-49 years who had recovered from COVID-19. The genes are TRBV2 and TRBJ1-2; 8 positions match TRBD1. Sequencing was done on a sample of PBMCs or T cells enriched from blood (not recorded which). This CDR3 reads CASSEWLGTGFRTDYGYTF. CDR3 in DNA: TGTGCCAGCAGTGAATGGCTCGGGACAGGCTTCAGGACGGACTATGGCTACACCTTC.